The next 10 T cell receptor beta chains were all read from a single sample in a study of PD-L1 blockade in urothelial cancer. Time point in this sample: pretreatment peripheral blood. Assay: immunoSEQ multiplex PCR; the TCRdb copy retains only in-frame clones and omits some. The repertoire holds around 100,000 clones, with around nine tenths as singletons. The sample was PBMCs, taken around atezolizumab (anti-PD-L1) treatment. These TCRs come from a man in his fifties or sixties with urothelial cancer.

This clone has more than one count but fewer than ten. This chain uses TRBV4-1 with TRBJ2-7, with D tentatively TRBD2 (5 bases). Germline V CDR1 and CDR2: MGHRA, YSYEKL. The CDR3 totals 13 residues. Trimming took off 4 bases at V and 4 bases at J, with 11 bases between the two ends. The CDR3 DNA is TGCGCCAGCAGCCCCTCCACTAGTTACGAGCAGTACTTC. It specifies CASSPSTSYEQYF.

Here the CDR3 reads CASSIPGLPGRGNQPQHF. The CDR3, as DNA: TGTGCCAGCAGTATCCCGGGACTCCCGGGCAGGGGCAATCAGCCCCAGCATTTT. The chain joins TRBV2 to TRBJ1-5, with D tentatively TRBD1 (5 bases). V lost 5 bases and J lost 2, with 22 bases in between. This CDR3 has 18 residues. Germline V lookup: CDR1 SNHLY, CDR2 FYNNEI. The full variable domain, in which reference TRBV2 and TRBJ1-5 provide the parts outside the CDR3, is EPEVTQTPSHQVTQMGQEVILRCVPISNHLYFYWYRQILGQKVEFLVSFYNNEISEKSEIFDDQFSVERPDGSNFTLKIRSTKLEDSAMYFCASSIPGLPGRGNQPQHFGDGTRLSIL.

This clone was counted only a few times. The chain couples TRBV4-2 to TRBJ2-5; unclear D gene. V lost 4 bases to trimming and J lost 0 bases, with 12 bases between them. The germline V gene has CDR1 LGHNA and CDR2 YNFKEQ. The CDR3 covers 15 residues. The CDR3 DNA follows: TGTGCCAGCAGCCCTACCCTCGAGTACCAAGAGACCCAGTACTTC. It yields the protein CASSPTLEYQETQYF.

The V and J genes are TRBV4-2 and TRBJ1-1, with 9 nucleotides matching TRBD1. V was pared by 1 base and J by 5 bases, with 5 bases of the junction left unmatched. The germline CDR1 and CDR2 sequences are LGHNA and YNFKEQ. The CDR3 loop spans 15 amino acids. The CDR3 region is CASSQVTGGLTEAFF. In DNA, the CDR3 is TGTGCCAGCAGCCAAGTAACAGGGGGCTTAACTGAAGCTTTCTTT.

This chain joins TRBV5-4 and TRBJ2-3; 8 nucleotides line up with TRBD2. With 4 bases clipped from V and 1 base from J, the junction kept 8 bases outside the gene matches. CDR1 and CDR2 from the germline V gene are SGHNT and YYREEE (reference sequence). The CDR3 contains 16 residues. The CDR3 bases are TGTGCCAGCAGCCCCTACGCGGGGGGCGGCACAGATACGCAGTATTTT. Its protein is CASSPYAGGGTDTQYF.

The gene calls are TRBV5-6 and TRBJ2-1; TRBD2 matches 15 bases. Trimming took 0 bases from V and 3 from J; bases not matched to a gene: 4. Germline V CDR1 and CDR2: SGHDT, YYEEEE. This CDR3 has 18 residues. The CDR3, as DNA: TGTGCCAGCAGCTTGGCCGGGACTAGCGGGGGGTACTACAATGAGCAGTTCTTC. Its protein is CASSLAGTSGGYYNEQFF.

The chain couples TRBV28 to TRBJ1-5, with 12 bases fitting TRBD1. Germline V gives CDR1 MDHEN, CDR2 SYDVKM. V shed 3 bases, J shed 2 bases, and the junction held 11 bases outside the gene matches. The CDR3 length is 19 residues. The CDR3 reads CASSFTAGTGGAGNQPQHF. CDR3 nucleotide sequence: TGTGCCAGCAGTTTCACCGCCGGGACAGGGGGCGCGGGCAATCAGCCCCAGCATTTT.

The CDR3 loop is CASKYRASTEAFF. The CDR3 nucleotides read TGTGCCAGTAAATACAGGGCGAGCACTGAAGCTTTCTTT. V is TRBV19 and J is TRBJ1-1, with D possibly TRBD1 on 6 matching bases. The length of the CDR3 is 13 residues. Per germline, CDR1 LNHDA and CDR2 SQIVND (reference sequence). V lost 7 bases and J 4 bases, leaving 13 bases between the germline ends.

The chain carries TRBV9 and TRBJ2-1; TRBD1 agrees at 10 bases. CDR1 and CDR2 (germline): SGDLS, YYNGEE. The V and J ends lost 0 bases and 7 bases, in that order; junction bases with no gene match: 4. There are 15 residues in the CDR3. DNA of the CDR3: TGTGCCAGCAGCGTAGGACAGGGGGCTAGGAATGAGCAGTTCTTC. Its protein product is CASSVGQGARNEQFF.

About this clone: The same CDR3 can be traced to other DNA sequences in this sample. The gene calls are TRBV30 and TRBJ2-3, with D tentatively TRBD1 (5 bases). V shed 0 bases and J shed 1 base, with 5 bases lying between them. Germline CDR1 reads GTSNPN; CDR2 reads SVGIG (reference sequence). This CDR3 is built from 13 residues. As DNA, the CDR3 is TGTGCCTGGAGTGTAGGGGGCACAGATACGCAGTATTTT. Translating it yields CAWSVGGTDTQYF.